A single sample is the source of the 17 T cell receptor beta chains below, sequenced in a study of blood T cell repertoires in COVID-19. Generated by immunoSEQ multiplex PCR, the TCRdb table keeps only in-frame clones and is missing some. The data show about 200,000 clones, with less than 85% seen just once and 4% to 6.5% held by the top ten. Sequenced input: PBMCs or T cells enriched from blood (not recorded which). These receptors were collected from a woman aged 60-70 years with acute COVID-19.

This chain uses TRBV2 with TRBJ2-5, with no clear D. The CDR3 totals 12 residues. The V gene's germline CDR1 is SNHLY and CDR2 FYNNEI. The V gene lost 8 bases and the J gene lost 3 bases, with 10 bases spanning the gap. The CDR3 protein is CASSVAEETQYF. The CDR3 DNA reads TGTGCCAGCTCGGTCGCGGAAGAGACCCAGTACTTC.

The CDR3 protein is CASRSPGVDEQFF. The CDR3, as DNA: TGCGCCAGCAGATCCCCAGGGGTGGATGAGCAGTTCTTC. This chain joins TRBV5-1 and TRBJ2-1; a possible D gene is TRBD1 (6 bases). Germline loops: CDR1 SGHRS, CDR2 YFSETQ. The CDR3 is 13 residues long. Trimming shortened V by 5 bases and J by 8 bases, and 14 bases separated the two germline ends.

The chain has TRBV5-1 and TRBJ2-1; D might be TRBD2 (5 bases). This CDR3 comprises 14 residues. CDR1 and CDR2 (germline): SGHRS, YFSETQ. With 8 bases removed from V and 5 bases from J, the gap between germline ends came to 17 bases. This CDR3 is CASLASGAHNEQFF. The CDR3 DNA is TGCGCCAGTTTGGCCAGCGGAGCCCACAATGAGCAGTTCTTC. Complete variable domain (other parts from reference TRBV5-1 and TRBJ2-1): KAGVTQTPRYLIKTRGQQVTLSCSPISGHRSVSWYQQTPGQGLQFLFEYFSETQRNKGNFPGRFSGRQFSNSRSEMNVSTLELGDSALYLCASLASGAHNEQFFGPGTRLTVL.

The chain employs TRBV10-3 and TRBJ1-3, with 10 bases matching TRBD1. Trimming took 1 base from V and 1 from J; bases not matched to a gene: 4. CDR1 ENHRY and CDR2 SYGVKD come from the germline V gene. There are 17 residues in the CDR3. The CDR3 is CAISEWGQGFSGNTIYF. In DNA, the CDR3 is TGTGCCATCAGTGAGTGGGGACAGGGGTTTTCTGGAAACACCATATATTTT.

This rearrangement joins TRBV7-6 to TRBJ1-5; 9 bases match TRBD1. CDR1 SGHVS and CDR2 FNYEAQ come from the germline V gene. V trimming: 5 bases; J trimming: 5 bases; junction bases outside the gene matches: 7. The CDR3 runs to 15 residues. CDR3 protein: CASSGGQGDYQPQHF. The CDR3, as DNA: TGTGCCAGCAGCGGGGGACAGGGCGACTATCAGCCCCAGCATTTT.

In this sample, this clone turned up many times. The rearrangement uses TRBV3-1 (or the pseudogene TRBV3-2) and TRBJ2-1; maybe TRBD2 (6 bases). Germline CDR1 reads LGHDT; CDR2 reads YNNKEL (reference sequence). This CDR3 has 17 amino acids. The V end lost 2 bases, the J end lost 5 bases, and 19 bases lay between the germline ends. CDR3 amino acids: CASSQRLRGLLNNEQFF. In DNA form, the CDR3 reads TGTGCCAGCAGCCAAAGGCTTCGAGGACTACTTAACAATGAGCAGTTCTTC.

CDR3 protein: CASSIGTASGNTIYF. CDR3 coding DNA: TGTGCCAGTAGTATAGGGACAGCGTCTGGAAACACCATATATTTT. This chain joins TRBV19 and TRBJ1-3, with D perhaps TRBD1 (6 bases). The CDR3 has 15 amino acids. The germline CDR1 and CDR2 sequences are LNHDA and SQIVND (reference sequence). Trimming removed 1 base at V and 1 base at J, with 8 bases between.

This clone has more than one count but fewer than ten. The rearrangement uses TRBV6-2 or TRBV6-3 and TRBJ1-5, with TRBD1 identical over 7 bases. The trim removed 3 bases at V and 2 bases at J, leaving 7 bases unmatched. Germline-derived CDR1 and CDR2 are MNHEY and SVGEGT. This CDR3 has 16 residues. CDR3 amino acids: CASSYSYRGGNQPQHF. The CDR3 nucleotides read TGTGCCAGCAGTTATTCCTACAGGGGTGGCAATCAGCCCCAGCATTTT.

This clone was observed once. V is TRBV6-5 and J is TRBJ1-4; 7 positions match TRBD1. Germline V CDR1 and CDR2: MNHEY, SVGAGI. Losses at the gene ends were 6 bases for V and 8 bases for J; bases not matched to a gene: 9. The CDR3 extends over 14 amino acids. The CDR3 reads CASRSTGVREKLFF. The CDR3, as DNA: TGTGCCAGCAGGAGTACAGGGGTGCGAGAAAAACTGTTTTTT.

In its sample, this clone was seen many times. This sequence joins TRBV4-1 and TRBJ1-3, with no clear D. Germline CDR1 reads MGHRA; CDR2 reads YSYEKL. The V gene lost 0 bases and the J gene lost 4 bases, with 13 bases spanning the gap. This CDR3 spans 16 amino acids. The CDR3 region is CASSQDDWRRGNTIYF. As DNA, the CDR3 is TGCGCCAGCAGCCAAGACGATTGGCGCAGGGGAAACACCATATATTTT.

This clone was seen a few times. The chain couples TRBV9 to TRBJ1-6; 7 bases map to TRBD1. Per the germline V gene, CDR1 is SGDLS and CDR2 is YYNGEE. The CDR3 extends over 15 amino acids. V was clipped by 2 bases and J by 4 bases; unmatched bases: 3. CDR3 sequence (DNA): TGTGCCAGCAGCGTTACGACAGGGTATAATTCACCCCTCCACTTT. It codes for CASSVTTGYNSPLHF.

The V gene is TRBV5-1, the J gene TRBJ1-1, with 8 bases matching TRBD1. This CDR3 comprises 16 residues. V lost 0 bases, J lost 0 bases, and 4 bases stayed unmatched. CDR1 SGHRS and CDR2 YFSETQ come from the germline V gene. The CDR3 DNA sequence: TGCGCCAGCAGCTTGGAAGGACAGGGAATGAACACTGAAGCTTTCTTT. Translating gives CASSLEGQGMNTEAFF. The full variable domain, in which reference TRBV5-1 and TRBJ1-1 provide the parts outside the CDR3, is KAGVTQTPRYLIKTRGQQVTLSCSPISGHRSVSWYQQTPGQGLQFLFEYFSETQRNKGNFPGRFSGRQFSNSRSEMNVSTLELGDSALYLCASSLEGQGMNTEAFFGQGTRLTVV.

This sequence joins TRBV7-2 and TRBJ2-3, with no clear D. The CDR3 consists of 14 residues. Trimming took off 1 base at V and 2 bases at J, with 7 bases between the two ends. Germline V gene sequence: CDR1 SGHTA, CDR2 FQGNSA. CDR3 nucleotides: TGTGCCAGCAGCTTAGGCCTAGACACAGATACGCAGTATTTT. Encoded protein: CASSLGLDTDTQYF.

The sample holds a few counts of this clone. The chain employs TRBV11-2 and TRBJ2-2; D unclear. Trimming took off 7 bases at V and 1 base at J, with 10 bases between the two ends. The V gene's germline CDR1 is SGHAT and CDR2 FQNNGV. The CDR3 is made up of 14 amino acids. CDR3 sequence: CASKELLNTGELFF. CDR3 coding DNA: TGTGCCAGCAAGGAGCTGCTGAACACCGGGGAGCTGTTTTTT.

This clone was observed a single time. The V call is TRBV19, the J call TRBJ1-1; 10 nucleotides match TRBD1. From germline, CDR1 is LNHDA and CDR2 SQIVND (reference sequence). This CDR3 region has 15 residues. Trimming cost V 5 bases and J 1 base; bases outside gene matches: 4. CDR3 coding DNA: TGTGCCAGTAGTCCAAGGACAGGGGGGAACACTGAAGCTTTCTTT. This encodes CASSPRTGGNTEAFF.

The V gene is TRBV6-5, the J gene TRBJ2-5, with TRBD1 identical over 8 bases. V trimming: 2 bases; J trimming: 5 bases; junction bases outside the gene matches: 7. Germline lookup yields CDR1 MNHEY and CDR2 SVGAGI. This CDR3 spans 15 amino acids. Here the CDR3 DNA reads TGTGCCAGCAGTTACCCCGCAGGGGGCGGGGAGACCCAGTACTTC. Protein sequence: CASSYPAGGGETQYF.

The rearrangement links TRBV6-5 to TRBJ2-2; 9 bases agree with TRBD1. This CDR3 contains 14 residues. Looked up from germline, CDR1 is MNHEY and CDR2 is SVGAGI. Trimming cost V 6 bases and J 4 bases; bases outside gene matches: 3. The CDR3 reads CASSHRGLTGELFF. CDR3 nucleotide sequence: TGTGCCAGCAGCCACAGGGGGCTCACCGGGGAGCTGTTTTTT.